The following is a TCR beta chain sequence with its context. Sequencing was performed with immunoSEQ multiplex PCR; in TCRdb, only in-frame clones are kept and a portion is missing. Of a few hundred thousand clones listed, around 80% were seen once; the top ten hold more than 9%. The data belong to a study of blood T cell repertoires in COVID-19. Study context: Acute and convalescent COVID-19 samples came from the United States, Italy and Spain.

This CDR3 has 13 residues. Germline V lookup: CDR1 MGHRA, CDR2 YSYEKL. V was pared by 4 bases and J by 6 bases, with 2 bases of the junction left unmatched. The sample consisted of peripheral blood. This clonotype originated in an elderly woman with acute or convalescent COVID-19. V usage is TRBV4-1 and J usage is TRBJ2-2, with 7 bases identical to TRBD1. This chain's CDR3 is CASSRDRAGELFF. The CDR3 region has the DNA TGCGCCAGCAGCCGAGACAGGGCCGGGGAGCTGTTTTTT.